This TCR beta chain was retrieved from a study of circulating and synovial CD4+ cells in juvenile arthritis. Study-wide findings and caveats: Bulk blood CD4 samples held at least an order of magnitude more or fewer genomes than CPL.

Sequencing was performed with immunoSEQ multiplex PCR; in TCRdb, only in-frame clones are kept and a portion is missing. The table records approximately 36,000 clones, around 96% of them present only once. This CDR3 contains 15 residues. Looked up from germline, CDR1 is SGHRS and CDR2 is YFSETQ. The V gene end was trimmed by 2 bases and the J gene end by 1 base; junction bases not matched to a gene: 4. To note about this clone: Its matching antigen is unknown.

The V and J genes are TRBV5-1 and TRBJ2-5; 8 positions agree with TRBD2. The specimen sequenced was CD4+ T cells from blood. The receptor comes from a human donor with juvenile idiopathic arthritis. The CDR3 loop reads CASSLAGERQETQYF. CDR3 nucleotide sequence: TGCGCCAGCAGCTTAGCGGGGGAGCGCCAAGAGACCCAGTACTTC.